This T cell receptor beta chain emerged from a study of CD8 T cells in ankylosing spondylitis. General study results and limits: Eight or nine highly homologous variants made up a TCR beta motif that seemed to typify ankylosing spondylitis blood. Within matched ankylosing spondylitis synovial fluid, disease-linked clones were reportedly significantly enriched. Earlier literature documents some of the motif variants in reactive arthritis synovial fluid and blood. Clones linked to the disease showed a CD8+ phenotype. They occurred at relatively low frequencies in peripheral blood.

Trimming cost V 2 bases and J 3 bases; bases outside gene matches: 5. CDR3 length: 15 residues. Germline CDR1 is MRHNA and CDR2 is SNTAGT. This clonotype was counted many times. Antigen specificity is unknown. TCRdb re-called the 5' RACE reads through MiXCR, storing one row per CDR3 protein. The data show approximately 200,000 distinct CDR3 sequences, 10% to 15% seen once. This chain links TRBV6-4 with TRBJ2-5, with TRBD1 matching over 8 bases. Sequencing was carried out using blood, either unsorted or a sorted T cell fraction (not recorded which). The sequence was collected from a female donor with ankylosing spondylitis or in good health (not recorded which). CDR3 sequence: CASSDPPGQEETQYF. The CDR3 nucleotides are TGTGCCAGCAGTGACCCTCCGGGACAGGAAGAGACCCAGTACTTC.